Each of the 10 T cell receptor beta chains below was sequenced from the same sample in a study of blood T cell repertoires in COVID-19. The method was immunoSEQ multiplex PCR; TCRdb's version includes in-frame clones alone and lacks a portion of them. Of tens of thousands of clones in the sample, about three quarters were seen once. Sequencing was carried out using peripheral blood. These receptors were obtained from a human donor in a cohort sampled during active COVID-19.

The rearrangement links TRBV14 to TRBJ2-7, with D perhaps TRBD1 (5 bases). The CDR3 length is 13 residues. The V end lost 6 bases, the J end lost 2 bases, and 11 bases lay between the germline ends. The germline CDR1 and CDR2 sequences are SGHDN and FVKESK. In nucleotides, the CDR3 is TGTGCCAGCAGACGTTCAGGGCCCTACGAGCAGTACTTC. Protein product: CASRRSGPYEQYF.

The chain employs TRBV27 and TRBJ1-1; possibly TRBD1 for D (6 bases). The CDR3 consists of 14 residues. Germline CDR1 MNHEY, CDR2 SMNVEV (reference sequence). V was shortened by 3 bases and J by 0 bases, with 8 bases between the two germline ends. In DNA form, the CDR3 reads TGTGCCAGCAGTTTGAACAGGGTGAACACTGAAGCTTTCTTT. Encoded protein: CASSLNRVNTEAFF.

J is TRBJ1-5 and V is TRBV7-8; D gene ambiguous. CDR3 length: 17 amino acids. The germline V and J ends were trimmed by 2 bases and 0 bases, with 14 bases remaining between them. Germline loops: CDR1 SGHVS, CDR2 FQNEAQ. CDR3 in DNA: TGTGCCAGCAGCTTATCGGCGAGACTGAATAGCAATCAGCCCCAGCATTTT. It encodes CASSLSARLNSNQPQHF.

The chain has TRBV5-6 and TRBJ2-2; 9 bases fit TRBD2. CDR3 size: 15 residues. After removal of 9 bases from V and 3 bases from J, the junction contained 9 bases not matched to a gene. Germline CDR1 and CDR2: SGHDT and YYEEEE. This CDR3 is CATEGAGGDTGELFF. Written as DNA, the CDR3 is TGTGCCACCGAGGGGGCGGGAGGGGACACCGGGGAGCTGTTTTTT. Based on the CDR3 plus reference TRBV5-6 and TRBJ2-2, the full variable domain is DAGVTQSPTHLIKTRGQQVTLRCSPKSGHDTVSWYQQALGQGPQFIFQYYEEEERQRGNFPDRFSGHQFPNYSSELNVNALLLGDSALYLCATEGAGGDTGELFFGEGSRLTVL.

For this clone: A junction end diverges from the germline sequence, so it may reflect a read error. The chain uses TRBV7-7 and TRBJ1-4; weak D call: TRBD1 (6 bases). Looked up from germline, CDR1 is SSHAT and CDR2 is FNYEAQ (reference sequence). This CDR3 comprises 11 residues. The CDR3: CKDSRNEKLFF. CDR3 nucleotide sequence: TGCAAGGACAGCCGTAATGAAAAACTGTTTTTT.

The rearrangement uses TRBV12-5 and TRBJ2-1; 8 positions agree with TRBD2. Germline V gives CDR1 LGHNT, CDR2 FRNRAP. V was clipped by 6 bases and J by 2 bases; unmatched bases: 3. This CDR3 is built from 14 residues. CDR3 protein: CASGSGGPYNEQFF. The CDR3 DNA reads TGTGCTAGTGGGTCGGGAGGGCCCTACAATGAGCAGTTCTTC.

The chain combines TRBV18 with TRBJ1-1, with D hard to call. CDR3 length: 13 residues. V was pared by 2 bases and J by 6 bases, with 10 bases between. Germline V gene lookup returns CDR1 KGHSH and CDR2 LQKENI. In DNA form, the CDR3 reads TGTGCCAGCTCACCAAAAAGAGGGTCTGAAGCTTTCTTT. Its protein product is CASSPKRGSEAFF. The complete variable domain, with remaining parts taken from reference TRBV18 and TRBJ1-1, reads NAGVMQNPRHLVRRRGQEARLRCSPMKGHSHVYWYRQLPEEGLKFMVYLQKENIIDESGMPKERFSAEFPKEGPSILRIQQVVRGDSAAYFCASSPKRGSEAFFGQGTRLTVV.

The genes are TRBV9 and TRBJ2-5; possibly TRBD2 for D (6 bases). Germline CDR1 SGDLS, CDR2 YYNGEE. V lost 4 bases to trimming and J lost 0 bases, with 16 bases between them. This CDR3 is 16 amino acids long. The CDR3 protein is CASSIHVGDYQETQYF. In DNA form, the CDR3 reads TGTGCCAGCAGCATACATGTGGGGGACTACCAAGAGACCCAGTACTTC.

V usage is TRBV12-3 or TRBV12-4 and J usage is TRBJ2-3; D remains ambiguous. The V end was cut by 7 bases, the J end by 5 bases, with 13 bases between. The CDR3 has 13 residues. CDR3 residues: CASTLSRGDTQYF. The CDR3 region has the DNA TGTGCCAGCACATTAAGTCGCGGAGATACGCAGTATTTT.

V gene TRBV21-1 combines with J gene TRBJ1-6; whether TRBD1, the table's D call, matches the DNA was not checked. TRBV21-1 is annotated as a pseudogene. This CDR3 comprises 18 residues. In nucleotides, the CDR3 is TGTGCCAACCACAGAGGGCGGACAGGCCAACTGACAAATTCACCCCTCCACTTT. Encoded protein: CANHRGRTGQLTNSPLHF.